What follows are 32 T cell receptor beta chains derived from one specimen sequenced in a study of blood T cells in healthy people across ages. For the second PCR, which ran for roughly 7 to 11 cycles, a sample-barcoded 5' primer and a J-beta primer mix were used. TCRdb ran MiXCR on the 5' RACE reads and lists one entry per CDR3 protein. The table includes nearly 1 million distinct CDR3 sequences, roughly 51% detected once. The sample comprised blood. The receptor set was obtained from a woman between 55 and 75 years old in good health.

The chain carries TRBV7-2 and TRBJ2-3; 11 nucleotides align to TRBD2. This CDR3 is built from 16 residues. After removal of 4 bases from V and 2 bases from J, the junction contained 5 bases not matched to a gene. From germline, CDR1 is SGHTA and CDR2 FQGNSA. This chain's CDR3 is CASSSSGRPITDTQYF. The CDR3 coding sequence is TGTGCCAGCAGCTCTAGCGGGAGGCCAATCACAGATACGCAGTATTTT.

The rearrangement uses TRBV4-1 and TRBJ2-3; 14 bases agree with TRBD2. There are 18 residues in the CDR3. Germline assignment: CDR1 MGHRA and CDR2 YSYEKL. J gave up 2 bases and V 4 bases, and 8 bases lay outside the gene matches. CDR3: CASSLGTSGGPYTDTQYF. The CDR3 DNA sequence: TGCGCCAGCAGCCTTGGGACTAGCGGGGGCCCTTACACAGATACGCAGTATTTT.

This clonotype was seen more than once but under ten times. This chain links TRBV7-9 with TRBJ2-5, with TRBD1 identical over 7 bases. The J call may be in error: the DNA end matches TRBJ2-7 better. Germline values: CDR1 SEHNR, CDR2 FQNEAQ (reference sequence). The CDR3 totals 14 residues. CDR3 sequence reads: CASRTTGDPYEQYF. In nucleotides, the CDR3 is TGTGCCAGCAGGACCACAGGGGACCCCTACGAGCAGTACTTC.

J is TRBJ2-7 and V is TRBV6-2 or TRBV6-3; perhaps TRBD1 as D (6 bases). The CDR3 is 14 residues long. V dropped 8 bases and J dropped 3 bases, with 17 bases sitting between them. From germline, CDR1 is MNHEY and CDR2 SVGEGT. The CDR3 reads CASAKQGYDYEQYF. The CDR3 region has the DNA TGTGCCAGCGCTAAACAGGGTTATGACTACGAGCAGTACTTC.

The chain links TRBV27 to TRBJ2-4; TRBD1 matches at 9 bases. In germline, CDR1 is MNHEY, CDR2 SMNVEV (reference sequence). Germline trimming cut 6 bases from V and 13 bases from J; bases unmatched to any gene: 19. This CDR3 contains 16 residues. CDR3 coding DNA: TGTGCCAGCAGGAGAGATGGACAGGGGCCTTTGTGGGAGCAGTACTTC. Translating gives CASRRDGQGPLWEQYF.

This clonotype was counted a few times. The chain recombines TRBV12-3 or TRBV12-4 with TRBJ2-3; D may be TRBD1 (5 bases). This CDR3 has 14 residues. The V gene lost 5 bases and the J gene lost 1 base, with 10 bases spanning the gap. The CDR3 nucleotides read TGTGCCAGCAGTATACTGACAGGCACAGATACGCAGTATTTT. Amino acids: CASSILTGTDTQYF.

This chain uses TRBV6-5 with TRBJ1-1, with D perhaps matching TRBD1 (5 bases). In germline, CDR1 is MNHEY, CDR2 SVGAGI. The CDR3 extends over 15 amino acids. The V end was cut by 6 bases, the J end by 5 bases, with 19 bases between. CDR3 coding DNA: TGTGCCAGCAGCAGAGGGGTGCTGGAAGGTACTGAAGCTTTCTTT. The encoded protein is CASSRGVLEGTEAFF.

The chain carries TRBV7-9 and TRBJ2-2; 11 nucleotides line up with TRBD2. The CDR3 length is 18 residues. The ends lost 5 bases at V and 4 bases at J; junction bases unmatched: 12. CDR1 is SEHNR and CDR2 is FQNEAQ in the germline V gene (reference sequence). The CDR3 sequence is CASSRTKTSGRVTGELFF. CDR3 coding DNA: TGTGCCAGCAGCCGAACGAAAACTAGCGGGAGAGTCACCGGGGAGCTGTTTTTT.

The chain employs TRBV29-1 and TRBJ2-1; D unclear. The V gene's germline CDR1 is SQVTM and CDR2 ANQGSEA. Between the trimmed V and J ends, which lost 4 bases and 3 bases, there was a span of 10 bases. CDR3 length: 13 amino acids. CDR3 DNA: TGCAGCGTTGGAAGGGATCGCTACAATGAGCAGTTCTTC. It specifies CSVGRDRYNEQFF.

The chain has TRBV2 and TRBJ2-4, with 13 bases fitting TRBD2. Matching the DNA end better, TRBJ2-7 makes the J call doubtful. Germline CDR1 is SNHLY and CDR2 is FYNNEI. This CDR3 has 18 residues. The CDR3 loop is CASSGVGGLAGRPYEQYF. The CDR3 DNA is TGTGCCAGCAGTGGCGTTGGGGGACTAGCGGGGCGACCCTACGAGCAGTACTTC.

The V call is TRBV27, the J call TRBJ1-2; possible D gene TRBD1, 5 bases. Germline assignment: CDR1 MNHEY and CDR2 SMNVEV (reference sequence). This CDR3 comprises 14 residues. V dropped 6 bases and J dropped 2 bases, with 13 bases sitting between them. The CDR3 coding sequence is TGTGCCAGCAGGCCCGGGGGGACGAACTATGGCTACACCTTC. Protein sequence: CASRPGGTNYGYTF.

The chain carries TRBV5-4 and TRBJ2-1; TRBD2 matches 14 bases. CDR3 length: 15 amino acids. The V segment lost 5 bases and the J segment 13 bases; nucleotides outside the gene matches: 11. CDR1 is SGHNT and CDR2 is YYREEE in the germline V gene (reference sequence). The CDR3 protein is CASSAGTSGSPFQFF. CDR3 DNA sequence: TGTGCCAGCAGTGCCGGGACTAGCGGGAGTCCTTTTCAGTTCTTC.

The J gene is TRBJ1-5, the V gene TRBV4-3; D unresolved. The V end was cut by 0 bases, the J end by 5 bases, with 5 bases between. The CDR3 runs 13 residues. Looked up from germline, CDR1 is LGHNA and CDR2 is YSLEER. CDR3 protein: CASSQDYDQPQHF. DNA of the CDR3: TGCGCCAGCAGCCAAGATTATGATCAGCCCCAGCATTTT.

This clonotype was counted a single time. The chain recombines TRBV5-6 with TRBJ1-5; TRBD1 is a possible D gene (6 bases). CDR3 length equals 14 residues. V lost 6 bases and J 0 bases, leaving 10 bases between the germline ends. Germline V lookup: CDR1 SGHDT, CDR2 YYEEEE. The CDR3 is CASIGQNSNQPQHF. For the CDR3, the DNA is TGTGCCAGCATCGGACAGAATAGCAATCAGCCCCAGCATTTT.

The chain links TRBV3-1 to TRBJ2-3, with a tentative D call TRBD2 (5 bases). Trimming took 0 bases from V and 4 from J, leaving 11 bases between them. The germline V gene has CDR1 LGHDT and CDR2 YNNKEL (reference sequence). This CDR3 has 15 amino acids. The CDR3 reads CASSQDILASDTQYF. The CDR3 nucleotides are TGTGCCAGCAGCCAAGATATCCTAGCTTCAGATACGCAGTATTTT.

This clonotype occurred a few times. V is TRBV12-3 or TRBV12-4 and J is TRBJ1-2; the match to TRBD1 covers 7 bases. V shed 1 base, J shed 4 bases, and the junction held 6 bases outside the gene matches. This CDR3 has 15 amino acids. The CDR3 protein is CASSLGQGGSYGYTF. CDR3 coding DNA: TGTGCCAGCAGTTTAGGACAGGGTGGTTCCTATGGCTACACCTTC.

A few counts support this clonotype. V usage is TRBV2 and J usage is TRBJ2-5, with D unclear. V shed 6 bases and J shed 8 bases, with 10 bases lying between them. CDR1 is SNHLY and CDR2 is FYNNEI in the germline V gene. The CDR3 is 11 residues long. The CDR3: CASSGLGTQYF. The CDR3 nucleotides read TGTGCCAGCAGCGGGTTGGGAACCCAGTACTTC.

CDR3 DNA: TGTGCCAGCAGTCCGTGGGAGGGAGGTCCCTACGAGCAGTACTTC. The encoded protein is CASSPWEGGPYEQYF. The V and J genes are TRBV28 and TRBJ2-7; 7 bases align to TRBD2. The trim removed 5 bases at V and 2 bases at J, leaving 9 bases unmatched. CDR1 and CDR2 (germline): MDHEN, SYDVKM. The CDR3 consists of 15 residues.

This clonotype was counted ten times or more. The V and J genes are TRBV7-8 and TRBJ1-2; D gene unclear. The CDR3 loop spans 12 amino acids. V lost 3 bases and J lost 4, with 6 bases in between. In germline, CDR1 is SGHVS, CDR2 FQNEAQ. The CDR3 loop is CASSFTGYGYTF. In DNA, the CDR3 is TGTGCCAGCAGCTTTACGGGCTATGGCTACACCTTC.

Note on this clonotype: A junction end diverges from the germline sequence, so it may reflect a read error. This chain connects TRBV5-6 to TRBJ2-1; 9 nucleotides line up with TRBD1. The length of the CDR3 is 15 residues. Germline V gives CDR1 SGHDT, CDR2 YYEEEE. CDR3 DNA sequence: TGTACCAGCAGCGCCTGGGACAGGGTGAGGCATGAGCAGTTCTTC. Translated: CTSSAWDRVRHEQFF. Based on the CDR3 plus reference TRBV5-6 and TRBJ2-1, the full variable domain is DAGVTQSPTHLIKTRGQQVTLRCSPKSGHDTVSWYQQALGQGPQFIFQYYEEEERQRGNFPDRFSGHQFPNYSSELNVNALLLGDSALYLCTSSAWDRVRHEQFFGPGTRLTVL.

V gene TRBV29-1 combines with J gene TRBJ2-5, with 10 bases aligning to TRBD1. The CDR3 consists of 13 residues. The V gene's germline CDR1 is SQVTM and CDR2 ANQGSEA. The junction had 10 bases not matched to a gene; V was cut back by 4 bases and J by 11 bases. The CDR3 bases are TGCAGCGTTGTGAGACAGGGGGCGGGGGAGCAGTACTTC. This encodes CSVVRQGAGEQYF.

This chain links TRBV29-1 with TRBJ2-2; 10 bases agree with TRBD2. The CDR3 covers 14 residues. The junction had 5 bases not matched to a gene; V was cut back by 4 bases and J by 6 bases. Germline values: CDR1 SQVTM, CDR2 ANQGSEA. The CDR3: CSVGASGSAGELFF. CDR3 in DNA: TGCAGCGTTGGGGCTAGCGGGAGTGCCGGGGAGCTGTTTTTT.

This clonotype was counted a single time. This rearrangement joins TRBV6-1 to TRBJ2-1; maybe TRBD2 (7 bases). The V end lost 3 bases, the J end lost 8 bases, and 17 bases lay between the germline ends. The CDR3 has 15 residues. Germline-derived CDR1 and CDR2 are MNHNS and SASEGT. The CDR3 loop reads CASSDPGLPGDEQFF. CDR3 DNA sequence: TGTGCCAGCAGTGACCCGGGACTACCAGGGGATGAGCAGTTCTTC.

This clonotype was seen ten or more times. The chain combines TRBV29-1 with TRBJ2-1; D gene uncertain. Germline CDR1 is SQVTM and CDR2 is ANQGSEA. The CDR3 totals 14 residues. Trimming took off 4 bases at V and 8 bases at J, with 18 bases between the two ends. The CDR3: CSVVTAPLGYEQFF. DNA for the CDR3: TGCAGCGTTGTTACAGCCCCCCTCGGCTATGAGCAGTTCTTC.

This chain connects TRBV6-5 to TRBJ2-5; weak D call: TRBD2 (5 bases). CDR3 length: 13 residues. Germline V CDR1 and CDR2: MNHEY, SVGAGI. With 7 bases removed from V and 5 bases from J, the gap between germline ends came to 14 bases. The CDR3 region has the DNA TGTGCCAGCACCCTCGGAGGCGGGGAGACCCAGTACTTC. Encoded protein: CASTLGGGETQYF.

The genes are TRBV28 and TRBJ2-3; weak D call: TRBD1 (6 bases). CDR1 is MDHEN and CDR2 is SYDVKM in the germline V gene. The length of the CDR3 is 14 residues. V was pared by 6 bases and J by 4 bases, with 14 bases between. The CDR3 DNA is TGTGCCAGCAGAAAGATGGGGGCCCCAGATACGCAGTATTTT. It specifies CASRKMGAPDTQYF.

This chain joins TRBV20-1 and TRBJ2-1, with 9 bases fitting TRBD2. The CDR3 has 15 amino acids. Germline lookup yields CDR1 DFQATT and CDR2 SNEGSKA (reference sequence). The J segment lost 10 bases and the V segment lost 6 bases, leaving 16 bases of the junction unmatched. CDR3 bases: TGCAGTGCCGAAACCGGGACTAGCCCGGTGAGCGAGCAGTTCTTC. This codes for CSAETGTSPVSEQFF.

The chain recombines TRBV27 with TRBJ2-5; 7 nucleotides line up with TRBD2. Near its end, the DNA agrees better with TRBJ2-7, so the J call may be wrong. CDR3 size: 17 residues. CDR1 and CDR2 from the germline V gene are MNHEY and SMNVEV (reference sequence). The CDR3 loop reads CASSLRLEASGAYEQYF. The CDR3 bases are TGTGCCAGCAGTTTAAGGTTGGAGGCTAGCGGCGCCTACGAGCAGTACTTC.

The rearrangement links TRBV27 to TRBJ2-1; D gene uncertain. The CDR3 is 14 residues long. CDR1 MNHEY and CDR2 SMNVEV come from the germline V gene (reference sequence). Deletions cut 0 bases from V and 9 bases from J, with 12 bases between. The CDR3 loop reads CASSLSASRFEQFF. In DNA form, the CDR3 reads TGTGCCAGCAGTTTATCGGCTAGTAGGTTTGAGCAGTTCTTC.

CDR3 sequence reads: CASRSGAAGTQYF. CDR3 nucleotides: TGTGCCAGCAGGAGCGGGGCGGCAGGTACGCAGTATTTT. The chain has TRBV12-3 or TRBV12-4 and TRBJ2-3; TRBD2 agrees at 7 bases. Trimming cost V 6 bases and J 8 bases; bases outside gene matches: 8. The CDR3 sequence is 13 residues long.

This sequence joins TRBV18 and TRBJ2-7; no firm D call. Trimming shortened V by 3 bases and J by 4 bases, and 7 bases separated the two germline ends. Germline values: CDR1 KGHSH, CDR2 LQKENI. The length of the CDR3 is 12 residues. CDR3 coding DNA: TGTGCCAGCTCACCTAGTCAATACGAGCAGTACTTC. Translated, it gives CASSPSQYEQYF.

This clonotype was seen a few times. The J gene is TRBJ2-1, the V gene TRBV5-1; TRBD2 is a possible D gene (5 bases). V lost 0 bases and J lost 5, with 9 bases in between. Germline lookup yields CDR1 SGHRS and CDR2 YFSETQ. CDR3 length: 14 residues. CDR3 bases: TGCGCCAGCAGCTTGGGAGGGATAGACAATGAGCAGTTCTTC. Amino acids: CASSLGGIDNEQFF.